The 24 T cell receptor beta chains reported below all come from one sample, sequenced in a study of blood T cell repertoires in COVID-19. TCRdb's copy holds only in-frame clones and misses some; the assay was immunoSEQ multiplex PCR. The sample lists approximately 270,000 clones, approximately 83% occurring once. Sequencing was performed on peripheral blood. Receptor source: an older man with acute or convalescent COVID-19.

Worth noting for this clone: This CDR3 is also generated by other DNA sequences in the sample. This chain joins TRBV19 and TRBJ1-5; D possibly corresponds to TRBD1 (5 bases). The CDR3 has 14 amino acids. Germline V gene sequence: CDR1 LNHDA, CDR2 SQIVND (reference sequence). Trimming left V 1 base short and J 2 bases short, with 6 bases between. The CDR3 loop is CASSIVGGNQPQHF. CDR3 bases: TGTGCCAGTAGTATAGTAGGGGGCAATCAGCCCCAGCATTTT.

The chain carries TRBV28 and TRBJ2-7, with 8 bases identical to TRBD1. V lost 2 bases to trimming and J lost 4 bases; unmatched junction nucleotides: 10. The CDR3 loop spans 16 amino acids. Per germline, CDR1 MDHEN and CDR2 SYDVKM. In DNA, the CDR3 is TGTGCCAGCAGTTTAATGTCCCCTTACAGGGGGTACGAGCAGTACTTC. Translating it yields CASSLMSPYRGYEQYF. Combining the CDR3 with reference TRBV28 and TRBJ2-7 gives the whole variable domain DVKVTQSSRYLVKRTGEKVFLECVQDMDHENMFWYRQDPGLGLRLIYFSYDVKMKEKGDIPEGYSVSREKKERFSLILESASTNQTSMYLCASSLMSPYRGYEQYFGPGTRLTVT.

This chain joins TRBV11-2 and TRBJ1-1; D possibly corresponds to TRBD1 (5 bases). V was cut by 3 bases and J by 5 bases, with 13 bases left in between. Germline CDR1 is SGHAT and CDR2 is FQNNGV. CDR3 length: 14 residues. The CDR3 nucleotides are TGTGCCAGCAGCTTGACAGATCAAGGGACTGAAGCTTTCTTT. This translates into CASSLTDQGTEAFF. The whole variable domain, remainder taken from reference TRBV11-2 and TRBJ1-1, is EAGVAQSPRYKIIEKRQSVAFWCNPISGHATLYWYQQILGQGPKLLIQFQNNGVVDDSQLPKDRFSAERLKGVDSTLKIQPAKLEDSAVYLCASSLTDQGTEAFFGQGTRLTVV.

The V call is TRBV5-5, the J call TRBJ2-7; 16 nucleotides line up with TRBD2. Germline V gives CDR1 SGHKS, CDR2 YYEKEE (reference sequence). After removal of 5 bases from V and 3 bases from J, the junction contained 8 bases not matched to a gene. This CDR3 spans 17 amino acids. CDR3 amino acids: CASRASGLAGGGYEQYF. CDR3 bases: TGTGCCAGCAGGGCCTCGGGACTAGCGGGAGGGGGCTACGAGCAGTACTTC.

The V call is TRBV5-1, the J call TRBJ2-1; D ambiguous. The CDR3 covers 16 residues. Trimming removed 2 bases at V and 3 bases at J, with 15 bases between. CDR1 is SGHRS and CDR2 is YFSETQ in the germline V gene. The CDR3 protein is CASSFSSQRYYNEQFF. The CDR3 DNA is TGCGCCAGCAGCTTCTCGTCCCAGCGTTACTACAATGAGCAGTTCTTC. The variable domain in full, with the rest retrieved from reference TRBV5-1 and TRBJ2-1, is KAGVTQTPRYLIKTRGQQVTLSCSPISGHRSVSWYQQTPGQGLQFLFEYFSETQRNKGNFPGRFSGRQFSNSRSEMNVSTLELGDSALYLCASSFSSQRYYNEQFFGPGTRLTVL.

This chain links TRBV6-5 with TRBJ1-5; D might be TRBD1 (5 bases). Between the trimmed V and J ends, which lost 6 bases and 4 bases, there was a span of 10 bases. Germline V gene data show CDR1 as MNHEY and CDR2 as SVGAGI. CDR3 length: 13 residues. CDR3 coding DNA: TGTGCCAGCAGAGAGACAGTTAATCAGCCCCAGCATTTT. Its translation: CASRETVNQPQHF.

This clone was observed a single time. The chain has TRBV25-1 and TRBJ1-1; 7 nucleotides align to TRBD1. This CDR3 spans 17 amino acids. Germline-derived CDR1 and CDR2 are MGHDK and SYGVNS. V lost 0 bases to trimming and J lost 0 bases; unmatched junction nucleotides: 7. The CDR3 DNA reads TGTGCCAGCAGTGAATATGGGCAGGGGGTGATGAACACTGAAGCTTTCTTT. Protein: CASSEYGQGVMNTEAFF.

This chain joins TRBV5-1 and TRBJ2-3; tentatively, D is TRBD1 (5 bases). This CDR3 is built from 13 residues. V was pared by 4 bases and J by 6 bases, with 12 bases between. CDR1 and CDR2 (germline): SGHRS, YFSETQ. This CDR3 is CASSILTEDTQYF. The CDR3 coding sequence is TGCGCCAGCAGCATCCTGACAGAGGATACGCAGTATTTT.

The chain recombines TRBV5-1 with TRBJ2-3; TRBD2 agrees at 7 bases. The CDR3 spans 15 residues. J was trimmed by 5 bases and V by 7 bases; bases with no gene match: 13. CDR1 and CDR2 from the germline V gene are SGHRS and YFSETQ. Here the CDR3 reads CASVAGREFGDTQYF. The CDR3 nucleotides are TGCGCCAGCGTTGCGGGGCGGGAGTTTGGAGATACGCAGTATTTT.

This clone occurred a few times. The V and J genes are TRBV5-8 and TRBJ1-5; D unresolved. V was cut by 2 bases and J by 3 bases, with 6 bases left in between. Looked up from germline, CDR1 is SGHTS and CDR2 is YDEGEE. The length of the CDR3 is 13 residues. CDR3 nucleotide sequence: TGTGCCAGCAGCTTAATAGACAATCAGCCCCAGCATTTT. Translation gives CASSLIDNQPQHF. Based on the CDR3 plus reference TRBV5-8 and TRBJ1-5, the full variable domain is EAGVTQSPTHLIKTRGQQATLRCSPISGHTSVYWYQQALGLGLQFLLWYDEGEERNRGNFPPRFSGRQFPNYSSELNVNALELEDSALYLCASSLIDNQPQHFGDGTRLSIL.

The V gene is TRBV11-3, the J gene TRBJ1-5; 12 bases agree with TRBD1. The V and J ends lost 5 bases and 2 bases, in that order; junction bases with no gene match: 13. The CDR3 covers 19 residues. Germline lookup yields CDR1 SGHNT and CDR2 YENEEA. CDR3 residues: CASSPPGTGGSKGNQPQHF. The CDR3, as DNA: TGTGCCAGCAGCCCCCCCGGGACAGGGGGCTCTAAGGGCAATCAGCCCCAGCATTTT. The full variable domain, completed using reference TRBV11-3 and TRBJ1-5, is EAGVVQSPRYKIIEKKQPVAFWCNPISGHNTLYWYLQNLGQGPELLIRYENEEAVDDSQLPKDRFSAERLKGVDSTLKIQPAELGDSAVYLCASSPPGTGGSKGNQPQHFGDGTRLSIL.

The V and J genes are TRBV20-1 and TRBJ2-1; D is undetermined. In germline, CDR1 is DFQATT, CDR2 SNEGSKA (reference sequence). The germline V and J ends were trimmed by 2 bases and 5 bases, with 4 bases remaining between them. The CDR3 loop spans 11 amino acids. The CDR3 loop is CSARPNNEQFF. In DNA form, the CDR3 reads TGCAGTGCTAGACCTAACAATGAGCAGTTCTTC.

This clone showed up just once. Germline and junction disagree at one end, which may indicate a read error. This sequence joins TRBV24-1 and TRBJ2-7, with D perhaps TRBD1 (5 bases). The CDR3 extends over 14 amino acids. Germline-derived CDR1 and CDR2 are KGHDR and SFDVKD. Here the CDR3 DNA reads TGTGCCGCCAGTGACGGCAGGGTGTCTGACGAGCAGTACTTC. This encodes CAASDGRVSDEQYF.

The rearrangement uses TRBV6-1 and TRBJ2-5; 8 bases match TRBD2. The V segment lost 6 bases and the J segment 5 bases; nucleotides outside the gene matches: 8. This CDR3 is built from 14 residues. Germline-derived CDR1 and CDR2 are MNHNS and SASEGT. CDR3 sequence: CASSSSGGTETQYF. In DNA form, the CDR3 reads TGTGCCAGCAGCTCATCGGGGGGGACGGAGACCCAGTACTTC.

The gene calls are TRBV4-1 and TRBJ2-2, with 9 nucleotides matching TRBD1. Unmatched junction bases numbered 7, after V lost 2 bases and J lost 6 bases. The CDR3 contains 16 residues. CDR1 is MGHRA, CDR2 YSYEKL, per germline. CDR3 sequence reads: CASSQTGTGMPGELFF. The CDR3 nucleotides are TGCGCCAGCAGCCAAACCGGGACAGGGATGCCCGGGGAGCTGTTTTTT.

J is TRBJ1-4 and V is TRBV6-6; 8 bases map to TRBD1. The CDR3 sequence is 14 residues long. After removal of 8 bases from V and 8 bases from J, the junction contained 10 bases not matched to a gene. In germline, CDR1 is MNHNY, CDR2 SVGAGI (reference sequence). CDR3 nucleotides: TGTGCCAGCCGACCCCCAGGGGGCAAGGAAAAACTGTTTTTT. Its protein product is CASRPPGGKEKLFF.

This sequence joins TRBV6-2 or TRBV6-3 and TRBJ2-2; TRBD2 matches 11 bases. Germline V gene lookup returns CDR1 MNHEY and CDR2 SVGEGT. The V segment lost 6 bases and the J segment 7 bases; nucleotides outside the gene matches: 10. The CDR3 covers 16 residues. In DNA, the CDR3 is TGTGCCAGCAGCCTTAGCGGGGGGGCAACCATCGGGGAGCTGTTTTTT. Protein: CASSLSGGATIGELFF.

The genes are TRBV12-5 and TRBJ2-7, with 11 nucleotides matching TRBD2. CDR3 length: 13 residues. Unmatched junction bases numbered 2, after V lost 6 bases and J lost 4 bases. Per germline, CDR1 LGHNT and CDR2 FRNRAP. CDR3 DNA: TGTGCTAGTGGCTTAGCGGGGGGGTACGAGCAGTACTTC. Translation: CASGLAGGYEQYF.

This chain uses TRBV28 with TRBJ2-1; 7 bases fit TRBD1. The CDR3 has 15 residues. Unmatched junction bases numbered 9, after V lost 7 bases and J lost 3 bases. CDR1 and CDR2 from the germline V gene are MDHEN and SYDVKM. CDR3 loop: CASTPDRVVYNEQFF. CDR3 bases: TGTGCCAGCACCCCTGACAGGGTAGTCTACAATGAGCAGTTCTTC.

The sample holds one count of this clone. The J gene is TRBJ2-2, the V gene TRBV28, with 11 bases lining up with TRBD1. With 0 bases clipped from V and 5 bases from J, the junction kept 2 bases outside the gene matches. The length of the CDR3 is 16 residues. The V gene's germline CDR1 is MDHEN and CDR2 SYDVKM. This CDR3 is CASSLWGQGGTGELFF. CDR3 nucleotide sequence: TGTGCCAGCAGTTTATGGGGACAGGGGGGAACCGGGGAGCTGTTTTTT.

The chain joins TRBV6-5 to TRBJ1-1; D gene ambiguous. This CDR3 region has 13 residues. The germline gives CDR1 MNHEY, CDR2 SVGAGI. Trimming pared 2 bases from V and 6 bases from J, leaving 10 bases between. CDR3 nucleotide sequence: TGTGCCAGCAGTTACGAGGCGGATTCTGAAGCTTTCTTT. The encoded protein is CASSYEADSEAFF.

V usage is TRBV5-6 and J usage is TRBJ2-7, with TRBD1 matching 8 bases. J gave up 2 bases and V 4 bases, and 5 bases lay outside the gene matches. The length of the CDR3 is 14 residues. Germline V lookup: CDR1 SGHDT, CDR2 YYEEEE. CDR3 bases: TGTGCCAGCAGCACAGGACAGGGTCCCTACGAGCAGTACTTC. Translating gives CASSTGQGPYEQYF.

This chain uses TRBV3-1 (or the pseudogene TRBV3-2) with TRBJ1-6, with 7 bases aligning to TRBD1. The CDR3 consists of 16 residues. Germline assignment: CDR1 LGHDT and CDR2 YNNKEL (reference sequence). Germline trimming cut 4 bases from V and 7 bases from J; bases unmatched to any gene: 10. The CDR3 DNA sequence: TGTGCCAGCAGCCCAGGGGTCACAGGGGCGAATTCACCCCTCCACTTT. Protein sequence: CASSPGVTGANSPLHF.

The gene calls are TRBV24-1 and TRBJ2-2, with a possible D match to TRBD2 (5 bases). V was trimmed by 5 bases and J by 7 bases, leaving 10 bases between them. CDR1 KGHDR and CDR2 SFDVKD come from the germline V gene. This CDR3 comprises 13 residues. The CDR3 protein is CATSAPGGGELFF. CDR3 coding DNA: TGTGCCACCAGTGCCCCCGGAGGCGGGGAGCTGTTTTTT.